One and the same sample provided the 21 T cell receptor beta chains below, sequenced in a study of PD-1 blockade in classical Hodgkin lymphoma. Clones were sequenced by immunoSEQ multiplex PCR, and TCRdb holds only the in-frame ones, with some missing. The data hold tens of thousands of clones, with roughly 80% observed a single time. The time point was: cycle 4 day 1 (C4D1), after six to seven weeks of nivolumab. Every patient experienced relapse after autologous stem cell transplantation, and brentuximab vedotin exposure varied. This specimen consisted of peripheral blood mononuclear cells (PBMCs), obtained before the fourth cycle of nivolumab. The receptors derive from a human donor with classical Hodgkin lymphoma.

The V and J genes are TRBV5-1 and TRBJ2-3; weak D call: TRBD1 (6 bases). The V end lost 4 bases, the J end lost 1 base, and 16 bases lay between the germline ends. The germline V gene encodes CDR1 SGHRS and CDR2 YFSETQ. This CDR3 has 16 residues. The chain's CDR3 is CASSLLGTLRTDTQYF. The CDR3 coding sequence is TGCGCCAGCAGCCTACTCGGGACATTGCGCACAGATACGCAGTATTTT.

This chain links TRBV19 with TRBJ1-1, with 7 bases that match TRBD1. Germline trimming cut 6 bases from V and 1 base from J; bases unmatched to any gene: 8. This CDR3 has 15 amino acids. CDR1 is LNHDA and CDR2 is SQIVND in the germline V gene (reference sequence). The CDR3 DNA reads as TGTGCCAGTAGCGATAGGGGGCTTCCGAACACTGAAGCTTTCTTT. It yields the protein CASSDRGLPNTEAFF.

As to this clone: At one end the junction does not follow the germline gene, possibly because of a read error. CDR3 nucleotides: TGCAGCGTTCTACGCACTACAGGGTCATCCCAAGAGACCCAATACTTC. This translates into CSVLRTTGSSQETQYF. This chain connects TRBV29-1 to TRBJ2-5; the D gene is possibly TRBD1 (6 bases). The CDR3 is 16 residues long. Germline-derived CDR1 and CDR2 are SQVTM and ANQGSEA.

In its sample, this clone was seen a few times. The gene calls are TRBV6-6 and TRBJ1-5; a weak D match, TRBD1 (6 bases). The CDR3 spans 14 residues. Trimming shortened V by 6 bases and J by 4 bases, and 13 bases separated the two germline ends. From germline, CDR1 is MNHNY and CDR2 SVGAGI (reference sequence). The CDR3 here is CASSQLGANQPQHF. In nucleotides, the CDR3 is TGTGCCAGCAGCCAATTGGGGGCGAATCAGCCCCAGCATTTT.

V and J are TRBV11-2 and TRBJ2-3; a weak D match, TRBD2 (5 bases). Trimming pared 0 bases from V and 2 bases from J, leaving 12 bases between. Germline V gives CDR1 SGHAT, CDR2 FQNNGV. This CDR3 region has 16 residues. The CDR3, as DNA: TGTGCCAGCAGCTTAGATTCGCTAGCTCCCACAGATACGCAGTATTTT. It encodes CASSLDSLAPTDTQYF.

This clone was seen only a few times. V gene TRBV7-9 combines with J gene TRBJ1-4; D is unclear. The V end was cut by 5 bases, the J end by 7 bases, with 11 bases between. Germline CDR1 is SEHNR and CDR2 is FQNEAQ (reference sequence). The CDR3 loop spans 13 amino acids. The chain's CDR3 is CASSQGNGEKLFF. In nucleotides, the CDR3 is TGTGCCAGCAGCCAAGGAAACGGTGAAAAACTGTTTTTT.

CDR3 sequence reads: CASSFIAGTTTKNIQYF. CDR3 sequence (DNA): TGTGCCAGCAGCTTTATAGCGGGGACGACGACCAAAAACATTCAGTACTTC. The chain carries TRBV7-2 and TRBJ2-4; 8 bases fit TRBD2. CDR1 SGHTA and CDR2 FQGNSA come from the germline V gene. After removal of 3 bases from V and 2 bases from J, the junction contained 9 bases not matched to a gene. The CDR3 is 17 amino acids.

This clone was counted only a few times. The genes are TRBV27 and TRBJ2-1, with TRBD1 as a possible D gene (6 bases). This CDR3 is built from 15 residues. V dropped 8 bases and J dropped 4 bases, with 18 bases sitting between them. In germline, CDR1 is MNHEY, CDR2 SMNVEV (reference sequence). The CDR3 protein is CASFKRDTGYNEQFF. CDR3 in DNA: TGTGCCAGCTTTAAAAGGGACACTGGATACAATGAGCAGTTCTTC.

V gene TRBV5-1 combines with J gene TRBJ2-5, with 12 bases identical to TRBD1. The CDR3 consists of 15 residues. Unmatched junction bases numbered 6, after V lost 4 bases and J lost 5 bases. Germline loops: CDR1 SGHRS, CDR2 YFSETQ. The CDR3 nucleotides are TGCGCCAGCAGCGGGGGACAGGGGGCAGGTGAGACCCAGTACTTC. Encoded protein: CASSGGQGAGETQYF.

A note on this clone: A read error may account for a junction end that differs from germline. The CDR3 nucleotides are TGTGCCAGCAGTTCCGGACGGGGGCCGCTCTTT. The encoded protein is CASSSGRGPLF. V and J are TRBV5-8 and TRBJ1-1, with D maybe TRBD1 (6 bases). This CDR3 has 11 amino acids. Per germline, CDR1 SGHTS and CDR2 YDEGEE.

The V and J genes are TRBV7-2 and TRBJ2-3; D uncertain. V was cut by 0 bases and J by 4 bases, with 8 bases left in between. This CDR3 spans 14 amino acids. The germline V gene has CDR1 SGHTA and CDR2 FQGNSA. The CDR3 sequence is CASSLARVADTQYF. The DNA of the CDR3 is TGTGCCAGCAGCTTAGCTAGGGTGGCAGATACGCAGTATTTT.

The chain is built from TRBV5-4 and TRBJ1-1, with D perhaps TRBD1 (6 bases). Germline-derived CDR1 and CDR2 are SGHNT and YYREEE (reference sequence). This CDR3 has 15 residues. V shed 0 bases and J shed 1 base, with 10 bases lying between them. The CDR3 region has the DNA TGTGCCAGCAGCTTGGGGACAGCAGAGAACACTGAAGCTTTCTTT. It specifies CASSLGTAENTEAFF.

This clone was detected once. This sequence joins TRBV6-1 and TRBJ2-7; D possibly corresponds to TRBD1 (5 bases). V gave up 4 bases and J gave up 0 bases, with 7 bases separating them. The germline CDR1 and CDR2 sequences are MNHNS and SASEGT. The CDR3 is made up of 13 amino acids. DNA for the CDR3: TGTGCCAGCAGTGTTGACAGCTCCTACGAGCAGTACTTC. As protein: CASSVDSSYEQYF.

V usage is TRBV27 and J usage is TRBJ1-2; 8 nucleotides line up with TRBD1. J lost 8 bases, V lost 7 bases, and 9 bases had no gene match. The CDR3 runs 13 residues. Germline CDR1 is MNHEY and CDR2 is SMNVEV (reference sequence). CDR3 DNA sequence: TGTGCCAGCAAGCCCCCGACAGGGGCGGGCTACACCTTC. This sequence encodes CASKPPTGAGYTF.

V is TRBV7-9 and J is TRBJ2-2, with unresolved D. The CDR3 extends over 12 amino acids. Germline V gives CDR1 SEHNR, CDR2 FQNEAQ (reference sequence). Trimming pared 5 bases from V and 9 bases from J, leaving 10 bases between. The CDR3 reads CASSLFGWELFF. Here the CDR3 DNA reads TGTGCCAGCAGCCTATTTGGATGGGAGCTGTTTTTT.

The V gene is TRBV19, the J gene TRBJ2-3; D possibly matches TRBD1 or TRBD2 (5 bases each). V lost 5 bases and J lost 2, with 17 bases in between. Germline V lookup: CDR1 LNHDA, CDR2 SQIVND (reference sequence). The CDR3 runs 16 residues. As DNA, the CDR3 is TGTGCCAGTAGTGCCCCAGTGGGACCCGCCACAGATACGCAGTATTTT. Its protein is CASSAPVGPATDTQYF.

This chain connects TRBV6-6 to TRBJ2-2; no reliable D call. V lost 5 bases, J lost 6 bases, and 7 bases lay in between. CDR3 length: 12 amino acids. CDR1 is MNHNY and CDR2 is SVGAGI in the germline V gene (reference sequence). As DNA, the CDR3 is TGTGCCAGCAGTCAACCGGCCGGGGAGCTGTTTTTT. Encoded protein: CASSQPAGELFF.

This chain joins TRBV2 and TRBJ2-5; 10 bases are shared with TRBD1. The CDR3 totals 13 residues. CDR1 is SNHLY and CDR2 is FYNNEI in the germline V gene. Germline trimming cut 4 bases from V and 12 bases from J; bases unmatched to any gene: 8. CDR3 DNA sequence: TGTGCCAGCAGTGCTGACAGGGGGCGGCAGGAGTACTTC. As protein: CASSADRGRQEYF.

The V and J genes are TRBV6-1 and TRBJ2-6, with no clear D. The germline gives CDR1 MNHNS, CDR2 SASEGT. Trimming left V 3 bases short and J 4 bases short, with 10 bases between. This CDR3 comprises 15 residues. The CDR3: CASSDLRMGANVLTF. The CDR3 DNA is TGTGCCAGCAGTGATCTCAGGATGGGGGCCAACGTCCTGACTTTC.

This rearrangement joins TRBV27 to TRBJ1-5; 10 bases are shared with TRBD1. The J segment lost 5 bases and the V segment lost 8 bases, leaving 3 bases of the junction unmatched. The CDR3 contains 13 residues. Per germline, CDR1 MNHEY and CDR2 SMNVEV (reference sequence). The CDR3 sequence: CASWDRGYQPQHF. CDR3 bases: TGTGCCAGCTGGGACAGGGGTTATCAGCCCCAGCATTTT.

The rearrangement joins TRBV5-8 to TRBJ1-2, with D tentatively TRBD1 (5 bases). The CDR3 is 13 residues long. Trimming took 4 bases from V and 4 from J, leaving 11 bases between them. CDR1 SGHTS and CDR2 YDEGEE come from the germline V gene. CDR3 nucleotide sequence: TGTGCCAGCAGCCCGGACGGGACCTATGGCTACACCTTC. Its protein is CASSPDGTYGYTF.